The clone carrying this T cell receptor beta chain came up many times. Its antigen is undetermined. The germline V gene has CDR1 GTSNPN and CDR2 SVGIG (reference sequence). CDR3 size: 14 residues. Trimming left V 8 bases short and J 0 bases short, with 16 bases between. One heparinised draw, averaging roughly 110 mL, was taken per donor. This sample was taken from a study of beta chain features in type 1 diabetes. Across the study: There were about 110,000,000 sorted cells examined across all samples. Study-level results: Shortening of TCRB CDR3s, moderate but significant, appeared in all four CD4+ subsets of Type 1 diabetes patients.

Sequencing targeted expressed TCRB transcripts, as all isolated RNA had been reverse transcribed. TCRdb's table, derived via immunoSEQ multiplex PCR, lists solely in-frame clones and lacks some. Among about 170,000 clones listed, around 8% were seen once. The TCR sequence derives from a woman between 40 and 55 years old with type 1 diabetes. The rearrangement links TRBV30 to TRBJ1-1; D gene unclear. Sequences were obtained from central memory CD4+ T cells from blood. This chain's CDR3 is CALELGSLNTEAFF. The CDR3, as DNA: TGTGCCCTGGAACTAGGCAGCTTGAACACTGAAGCTTTCTTT.